A selection of T cell receptor beta chains follows, all from one sample in a study of monozygotic twins with inflammatory bowel disease. TCRdb reanalyzed the 5' RACE reads, giving one entry per CDR3 protein sequence and no DNA. The specimen's table records approximately 100,000 distinct CDR3 sequences. Sequencing was carried out using blood. The receptors derive from a human donor with ulcerative colitis or Crohn's disease, or a healthy co-twin of an affected twin (not recorded which). CDR3s include the opening cysteine and the closing phenylalanine or tryptophan. The order of the fields is clone size, J gene, CDR3 length, V gene, CDR3 protein. Clone sizes are given selectively: once, few, many, or a class where the clone is expanded.

clone_size: NA; j_call: TRBJ2-7; cdr3_length: 12; v_call: TRBV7-9; cdr3_aa: CASSEQPGQQYF
clone_size: NA; j_call: TRBJ2-3; cdr3_length: 14; v_call: TRBV18; cdr3_aa: CASSESGVPDTQYF
clone_size: NA; j_call: TRBJ2-7; cdr3_length: 14; v_call: TRBV5-4; cdr3_aa: CASSLSPSRYEQYF
clone_size: NA; j_call: TRBJ1-1; cdr3_length: 12; v_call: TRBV28; cdr3_aa: CASSQQVYEAFF
clone_size: NA; j_call: TRBJ2-7; cdr3_length: 17; v_call: TRBV7-9; cdr3_aa: CASSSRQGHPLSYEQYF
clone_size: NA; j_call: TRBJ2-5; cdr3_length: 13; v_call: TRBV19; cdr3_aa: CASSIGLPETQYF
clone_size: NA; j_call: TRBJ1-6; cdr3_length: 16; v_call: TRBV12-3/TRBV12-4; cdr3_aa: CASSLNAGTGDSPLHF
clone_size: NA; j_call: TRBJ1-2; cdr3_length: 13; v_call: TRBV29-1; cdr3_aa: CSVAPPQLYGYTF
clone_size: medium-sized; j_call: TRBJ2-2; cdr3_length: 14; v_call: TRBV5-1; cdr3_aa: CASSLLADTGELFF
clone_size: NA; j_call: TRBJ2-2; cdr3_length: 15; v_call: TRBV4-2; cdr3_aa: CASSRDRAYTGELFF
clone_size: NA; j_call: TRBJ2-5; cdr3_length: 15; v_call: TRBV5-6; cdr3_aa: CASSLARVGGETQYF
clone_size: NA; j_call: TRBJ1-4; cdr3_length: 15; v_call: TRBV7-2; cdr3_aa: CASSQYRGRPEKLFF
clone_size: NA; j_call: TRBJ2-5; cdr3_length: 12; v_call: TRBV5-1; cdr3_aa: CASGGQGETQYF
clone_size: NA; j_call: TRBJ2-7; cdr3_length: 16; v_call: TRBV29-1; cdr3_aa: CSVEDQAGQGTYEQYF